Listed here are 21 T cell receptor beta chains from one sample, sequenced in a study of cytomegalovirus exposure and HLA in healthy donors. The PCR made use of 60 Vbeta and 13 Jbeta primers. Profiling relied on immunoSEQ multiplex PCR, and the TCRdb table lists in-frame clones only, not all of them. The sample comprises fewer than 90,000 clones, 75% to 80% of which are singletons, and about 6% rests with the top ten. Specimen: PBMCs. The receptors originated from a female donor in good health and CMV-seronegative.

This sequence joins TRBV11-3 and TRBJ2-1; 10 bases agree with TRBD2. CDR3 length: 17 residues. V lost 2 bases to trimming and J lost 1 base; unmatched junction nucleotides: 5. Per the germline V gene, CDR1 is SGHNT and CDR2 is YENEEA. CDR3 nucleotide sequence: TGTGCCAGCAGCTTAAGGCCTAGCGGGAGTTCCTACAATGAGCAGTTCTTC. This translates into CASSLRPSGSSYNEQFF.

The J gene is TRBJ1-1, the V gene TRBV29-1, with TRBD1 identical over 7 bases. The CDR3 consists of 14 residues. Germline V gene sequence: CDR1 SQVTM, CDR2 ANQGSEA. V lost 4 bases, J lost 4 bases, and 9 bases stayed unmatched. The CDR3 loop is CSVALTGVVTEAFF. The CDR3 nucleotides read TGCAGCGTTGCCCTAACAGGGGTGGTCACTGAAGCTTTCTTT.

The chain carries TRBV7-2 and TRBJ1-4, with D possibly TRBD1 on 5 matching bases. Germline lookup yields CDR1 SGHTA and CDR2 FQGNSA. V lost 2 bases to trimming and J lost 8 bases, with 12 bases between them. The CDR3 consists of 14 residues. CDR3 amino acids: CASSLLGQTEKLFF. CDR3 in DNA: TGTGCCAGCAGCTTACTGGGGCAAACGGAAAAACTGTTTTTT.

The chain links TRBV29-1 to TRBJ2-1; 7 nucleotides line up with TRBD2. Unmatched junction bases numbered 3, after V lost 4 bases and J lost 0 bases. Per germline, CDR1 SQVTM and CDR2 ANQGSEA. This CDR3 contains 14 residues. The CDR3 region is CSVGGGSSYNEQFF. In nucleotides, the CDR3 is TGCAGCGTTGGGGGGGGGAGCTCCTACAATGAGCAGTTCTTC.

The rearrangement uses TRBV2 and TRBJ2-7; weak D call: TRBD2 (6 bases). Germline values: CDR1 SNHLY, CDR2 FYNNEI. The CDR3 is made up of 12 amino acids. V was clipped by 6 bases and J by 3 bases, with 9 bases between them. The chain's CDR3 is CASSLGGYEQYF. In nucleotides, the CDR3 is TGTGCCAGCAGCCTGGGGGGCTACGAGCAGTACTTC.

DNA of the CDR3: TGTGCCAGCAGCTTAGGGGAGAGGGATACGCAGTATTTT. Its translation is CASSLGERDTQYF. The rearrangement uses TRBV7-3 and TRBJ2-3; a weak D match, TRBD2 (5 bases). The CDR3 is made up of 13 amino acids. Germline-derived CDR1 and CDR2 are SGHTA and FQGTGA. Trimming removed 2 bases from V and 6 bases from J, with 9 bases in between.

The chain links TRBV30 to TRBJ1-1, with a weak D call TRBD1 (5 bases). This CDR3 spans 13 amino acids. The V gene lost 4 bases and the J gene lost 1 base, with 10 bases spanning the gap. Germline assignment: CDR1 GTSNPN and CDR2 SVGIG (reference sequence). This CDR3 is CAWIGDSNTEAFF. The CDR3 nucleotides read TGTGCCTGGATTGGGGACTCGAACACTGAAGCTTTCTTT.

This clone has just one count. This rearrangement joins TRBV4-3 to TRBJ1-3; maybe TRBD1 (5 bases). V gave up 4 bases and J gave up 0 bases, with 16 bases separating them. Germline-derived CDR1 and CDR2 are LGHNA and YSLEER. The CDR3 runs 17 residues. The CDR3 here is CASSPGGASLSGNTIYF. Here the CDR3 DNA reads TGCGCCAGCAGCCCCGGCGGGGCCAGCCTCTCTGGAAACACCATATATTTT.

This clone was seen only once. This chain uses TRBV5-1 with TRBJ1-4, with TRBD1 identical over 7 bases. V dropped 5 bases and J dropped 5; count of bases not matched to a gene: 6. The CDR3 extends over 14 amino acids. The V gene's germline CDR1 is SGHRS and CDR2 YFSETQ. The CDR3 region has the DNA TGCGCCAGCAGTGTGGGCAGGGGGAATGAAAAACTGTTTTTT. Encoded protein: CASSVGRGNEKLFF.

The CDR3 loop is CASSFGTSVPYEQYF. The CDR3 DNA sequence: TGTGCCAGCAGCTTTGGGACTAGCGTTCCCTACGAGCAGTACTTC. The rearrangement uses TRBV7-9 and TRBJ2-7, with 10 bases aligning to TRBD2. V was clipped by 3 bases and J by 2 bases; unmatched bases: 4. The CDR3 totals 15 residues. CDR1 is SEHNR, CDR2 FQNEAQ, per germline (reference sequence).

This sequence joins TRBV5-6 and TRBJ2-3; 10 bases match TRBD2. The CDR3 is made up of 17 amino acids. Germline-derived CDR1 and CDR2 are SGHDT and YYEEEE. Trimming at V came to 1 base and at J to 2 bases, leaving 7 bases not matched to a gene. CDR3 region: CASSLMLAGAITDTQYF. DNA for the CDR3: TGTGCCAGCAGCTTGATGCTAGCGGGGGCCATCACAGATACGCAGTATTTT.

Concerning this clone: Within the sample, other DNA sequences also encode this same CDR3. The chain joins TRBV2 to TRBJ2-7; the match to TRBD1 covers 8 bases. Germline CDR1 and CDR2: SNHLY and FYNNEI. This CDR3 contains 14 residues. Trimming at V came to 7 bases and at J to 2 bases, leaving 7 bases not matched to a gene. CDR3 coding DNA: TGTGCCAGCAATCCCGGGACAGGTCCCTACGAGCAGTACTTC. Translating gives CASNPGTGPYEQYF.

The chain employs TRBV5-6 and TRBJ2-5, with 8 bases aligning to TRBD1. The CDR3 runs to 18 residues. Per germline, CDR1 SGHDT and CDR2 YYEEEE. J was trimmed by 5 bases and V by 4 bases; bases with no gene match: 19. The DNA for the CDR3 is TGTGCCAGCAGCACTATACAGGGGGGCTCCCTCGCCACGGAGACCCAGTACTTC. It yields the protein CASSTIQGGSLATETQYF.

The chain is built from TRBV7-9 and TRBJ2-5, with 7 bases aligning to TRBD1. Germline V gives CDR1 SEHNR, CDR2 FQNEAQ (reference sequence). CDR3 length: 15 residues. The V segment lost 0 bases and the J segment 0 bases; nucleotides outside the gene matches: 1. The CDR3 DNA reads TGTGCCAGCAGCTTAGCGACAGGGAACCAAGAGACCCAGTACTTC. Translation: CASSLATGNQETQYF.

The rearrangement joins TRBV28 to TRBJ1-4; a possible D gene is TRBD1 (6 bases). Germline assignment: CDR1 MDHEN and CDR2 SYDVKM. V was clipped by 7 bases and J by 7 bases, with 19 bases between them. This CDR3 is built from 15 residues. The CDR3 nucleotides are TGTGCCAGCACCCGGGGTGACCTCAGGGGTGAAAAACTGTTTTTT. It translates to CASTRGDLRGEKLFF.

The V call is TRBV29-1, the J call TRBJ2-7, with 10 bases lining up with TRBD2. The trim removed 7 bases at V and 3 bases at J, leaving 6 bases unmatched. The germline gives CDR1 SQVTM, CDR2 ANQGSEA. CDR3 length: 13 amino acids. DNA for the CDR3: TGCAGCGCTGGAGCGGGAGGGCTCTACGAGCAGTACTTC. Encoded protein: CSAGAGGLYEQYF.

This chain connects TRBV2 to TRBJ2-7; 9 nucleotides match TRBD1. V dropped 5 bases and J dropped 3; count of bases not matched to a gene: 2. The CDR3 runs to 13 residues. Germline CDR1 and CDR2: SNHLY and FYNNEI. The DNA of the CDR3 is TGTGCCAGCAGTAGGGGACAGGGCTACGAGCAGTACTTC. This sequence encodes CASSRGQGYEQYF.

This clone was detected a few times. This sequence joins TRBV5-4 and TRBJ1-4; TRBD1 might be the D (6 bases). Germline CDR1 SGHNT, CDR2 YYREEE (reference sequence). Trimming pared 0 bases from V and 8 bases from J, leaving 11 bases between. The CDR3 contains 14 residues. CDR3 DNA sequence: TGTGCCAGCAGCTTGGGCAGGGGCGACGAAAAACTGTTTTTT. Amino acid sequence: CASSLGRGDEKLFF.

This clone has just one count. The V call is TRBV7-2, the J call TRBJ2-1, with TRBD2 as a possible D gene (5 bases). The V and J ends lost 4 bases and 0 bases respectively, with 7 bases between them. Germline CDR1 reads SGHTA; CDR2 reads FQGNSA. CDR3 size: 14 residues. CDR3 loop: CASSSDSSYNEQFF. CDR3 bases: TGTGCCAGCAGCTCGGACTCCTCCTACAATGAGCAGTTCTTC.

V usage is TRBV7-8 and J usage is TRBJ2-7; maybe TRBD2 (5 bases). The V end was cut by 2 bases, the J end by 2 bases, with 16 bases between. The CDR3 consists of 16 residues. The germline V gene has CDR1 SGHVS and CDR2 FQNEAQ. The CDR3 is CASSLNGRQEAYEQYF. The CDR3 region has the DNA TGTGCCAGCAGCTTAAATGGTCGGCAGGAGGCCTACGAGCAGTACTTC.

This clone was detected once. V gene TRBV9 combines with J gene TRBJ1-4; perhaps TRBD1 as D (5 bases). Germline CDR1 reads SGDLS; CDR2 reads YYNGEE. V was shortened by 2 bases and J by 4 bases, with 12 bases between the two germline ends. The CDR3 spans 15 residues. CDR3 protein: CASSVEGQINEKLFF. The CDR3 DNA reads as TGTGCCAGCAGCGTGGAGGGGCAGATTAATGAAAAACTGTTTTTT.